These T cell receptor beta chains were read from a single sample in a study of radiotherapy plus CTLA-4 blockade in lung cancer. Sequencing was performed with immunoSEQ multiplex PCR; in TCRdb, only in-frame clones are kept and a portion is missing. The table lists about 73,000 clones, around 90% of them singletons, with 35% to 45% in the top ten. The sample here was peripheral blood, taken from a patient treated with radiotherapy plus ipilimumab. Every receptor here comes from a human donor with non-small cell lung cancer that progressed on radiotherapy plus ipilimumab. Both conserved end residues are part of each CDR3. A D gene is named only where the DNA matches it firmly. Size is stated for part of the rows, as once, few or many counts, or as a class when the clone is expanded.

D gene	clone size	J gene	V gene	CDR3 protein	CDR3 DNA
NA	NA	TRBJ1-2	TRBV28	CASSGTAVGYTF	TGTGCCAGCAGCGGGACGGCTGTTGGCTACACCTTC
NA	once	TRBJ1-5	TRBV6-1	CASSLEGYSNQPQHF	TGTGCCAGCAGTCTGGAGGGATATAGCAATCAGCCCCAGCATTTT
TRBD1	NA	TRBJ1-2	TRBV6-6	CASSRGTGAYGYTF	TGTGCCAGCAGTAGGGGGACAGGGGCTTATGGCTACACCTTC
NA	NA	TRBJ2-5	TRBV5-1	CASTPGPGQETQYF	TGCGCCAGCACACCGGGACCCGGACAAGAGACCCAGTACTTC
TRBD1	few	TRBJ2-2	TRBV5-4	CASSDRERELFF	TGTGCCAGCAGCGACAGGGAGCGGGAGCTGTTTTTT
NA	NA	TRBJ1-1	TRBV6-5	CASSFLAGGTEAFF	TGTGCCAGCTCGTTTTTAGCCGGGGGGACTGAAGCTTTCTTT
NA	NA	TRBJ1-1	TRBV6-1	CASSERRDTEAFF	TGTGCCAGCAGTGAACGTAGGGACACTGAAGCTTTCTTT
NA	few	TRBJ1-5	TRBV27	CASSLRGAGGVSNQPQHF	TGTGCCAGCAGTTTACGGGGGGCAGGAGGAGTAAGCAATCAGCCCCAGCATTTT
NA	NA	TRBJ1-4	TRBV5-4	CASSEGATNEKLFF	TGTGCCAGCAGCGAAGGGGCAACTAATGAAAAACTGTTTTTT
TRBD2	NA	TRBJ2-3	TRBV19	CASRPAGDTDTQYF	TGTGCCAGTAGACCCGCGGGGGACACAGATACGCAGTATTTT
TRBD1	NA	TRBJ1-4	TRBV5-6	CASSPGTGWNEKLFF	TGTGCCAGCAGCCCGGGGACAGGGTGGAATGAAAAACTGTTTTTT
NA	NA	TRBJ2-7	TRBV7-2	CASSFRGGVDYEQYF	TGTGCCAGCAGCTTCCGTGGCGGAGTGGACTACGAGCAGTACTTC
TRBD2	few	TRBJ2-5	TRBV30	CAWRLAGSETQYF	TGTGCCTGGCGACTAGCGGGAAGTGAGACCCAGTACTTC
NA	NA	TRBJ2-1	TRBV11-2	CASSFLLLADNEQFF	TGTGCCAGCAGCTTTCTATTACTGGCAGACAATGAGCAGTTCTTC
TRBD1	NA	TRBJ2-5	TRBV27	CASSKGSQGQETQYF	TGTGCCAGCAGTAAGGGTTCACAGGGGCAAGAGACCCAGTACTTC
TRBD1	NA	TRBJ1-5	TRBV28	CASSLWGGGDQPQHF	TGTGCCAGCAGTTTATGGGGAGGGGGCGATCAGCCCCAGCATTTT
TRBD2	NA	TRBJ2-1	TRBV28	CAIGLAGVAVHNEQFF	TGTGCCATCGGACTAGCGGGAGTCGCAGTCCACAATGAGCAGTTCTTC
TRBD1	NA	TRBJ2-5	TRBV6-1	CASSGSGTGGSETQYF	TGTGCCAGCAGTGGTTCCGGGACAGGGGGTTCTGAGACCCAGTACTTC
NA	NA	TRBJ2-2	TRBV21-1	CASSKASQNTNTGELFF	TGTGCCAGCAGCAAAGCATCGCAGAACACTAACACCGGGGAGCTGTTTTTT
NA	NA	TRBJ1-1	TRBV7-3	CASSQQLNTEAFF	TGTGCCAGCAGCCAGCAGCTGAACACTGAAGCTTTCTTT
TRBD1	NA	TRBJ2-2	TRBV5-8	CASSKDRGLTGELFF	TGTGCCAGCAGCAAGGACAGGGGGCTCACCGGGGAGCTGTTTTTT
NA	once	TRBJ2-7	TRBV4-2	CASSQGGSSEQYF	TGTGCCAGCAGCCAAGGGGGCTCTTCCGAGCAGTACTTC
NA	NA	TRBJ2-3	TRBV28	CASSLPGVLDTQYF	TGTGCCAGCAGTTTACCGGGAGTTCTAGATACGCAGTATTTT
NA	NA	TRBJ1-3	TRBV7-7	CASSPSPQGNTIYF	TGTGCTAGCAGCCCTTCCCCCCAGGGAAACACCATATATTTT
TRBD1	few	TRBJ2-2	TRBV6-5	CASPGQGDTGELFF	TGTGCCAGCCCGGGACAGGGGGACACCGGGGAGCTGTTTTTT
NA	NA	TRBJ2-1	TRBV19	CASGTAVGNEQFF	TGTGCCAGTGGGACGGCGGTCGGCAATGAGCAGTTCTTC
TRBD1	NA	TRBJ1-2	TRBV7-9	CALLRDRGPYGYTF	TGTGCCTTACTCCGGGACAGAGGACCCTATGGCTACACCTTC
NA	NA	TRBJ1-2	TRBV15	CATSRGTDGYGYTF	TGTGCCACCAGCAGAGGGACAGACGGCTATGGCTACACCTTC
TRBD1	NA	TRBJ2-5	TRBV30	CAWAQGAKYQETQYF	TGTGCCTGGGCACAGGGGGCAAAGTACCAAGAGACCCAGTACTTC
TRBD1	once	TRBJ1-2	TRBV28	CASSSQGKGYTF	TGTGCCAGCAGTTCACAGGGGAAAGGCTACACCTTC
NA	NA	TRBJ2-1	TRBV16	CASSQLSIHANNEQFF	TGTGCCAGCAGCCAACTATCAATACACGCGAACAATGAGCAGTTCTTC
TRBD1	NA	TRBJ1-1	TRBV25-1	CASRGQGAHTEAFF	TGTGCCAGCAGAGGACAGGGGGCTCACACTGAAGCTTTCTTT
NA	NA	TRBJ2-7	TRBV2	CASRGTGYEQYF	TGTGCCAGCAGAGGGACGGGCTACGAGCAGTACTTC
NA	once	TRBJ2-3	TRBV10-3	CAISVESVRTDTQYF	TGTGCCATCAGTGTGGAGAGCGTACGAACAGATACGCAGTATTTT
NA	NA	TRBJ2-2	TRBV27	CASSFFGRENTGELFF	TGTGCCAGCAGTTTTTTTGGGCGGGAGAACACCGGGGAGCTGTTTTTT
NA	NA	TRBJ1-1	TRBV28	CASMWNTEAFF	TGTGCCAGCATGTGGAACACTGAAGCTTTCTTT
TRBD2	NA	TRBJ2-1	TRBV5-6	CASSPLEAGASPNNEQFF	TGTGCCAGCAGCCCACTTGAGGCGGGAGCGTCACCGAACAATGAGCAGTTCTTC
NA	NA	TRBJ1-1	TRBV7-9	CASSPSTGFTEAFF	TGTGCCAGCAGCCCGAGTACAGGGTTCACTGAAGCTTTCTTT
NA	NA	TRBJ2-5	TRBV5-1	CASSPVVGETQYF	TGCGCCAGCAGCCCGGTCGTTGGGGAGACCCAGTACTTC
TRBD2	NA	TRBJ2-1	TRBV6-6	CAAAGGRNEQFF	TGTGCCGCGGCGGGAGGGAGAAATGAGCAGTTCTTC
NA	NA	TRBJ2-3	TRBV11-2	CASSLVATPTDTQYF	TGTGCCAGCAGCTTAGTCGCTACCCCAACAGATACGCAGTATTTT
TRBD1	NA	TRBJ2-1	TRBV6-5	CASSQTGTAYNEQFF	TGTGCCAGCAGTCAAACCGGGACAGCTTACAATGAGCAGTTCTTC
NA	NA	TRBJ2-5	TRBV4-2	CASSQREGAETQYF	TGTGCCAGCAGCCAAAGGGAGGGGGCCGAGACCCAGTACTTC
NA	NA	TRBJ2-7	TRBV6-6	CASSPVDRGGEQYF	TGTGCCAGCAGCCCCGTAGACCGGGGAGGCGAGCAGTACTTC
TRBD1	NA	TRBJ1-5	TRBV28	CASRPWRQGMRNQPQHF	TGTGCCAGCAGACCATGGCGACAGGGGATGAGGAATCAGCCCCAGCATTTT
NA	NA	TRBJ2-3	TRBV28	CATGGTGSTDTQYF	TGTGCCACGGGGGGGACAGGGAGCACAGATACGCAGTATTTT
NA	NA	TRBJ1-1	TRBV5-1	CASSLGSVSTEAFF	TGCGCCAGCAGCTTGGGGTCCGTGAGCACTGAAGCTTTCTTT
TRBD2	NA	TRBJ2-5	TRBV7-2	CASSSRTSGARETQYF	TGTGCCAGCAGCTCCCGGACTAGCGGGGCTCGGGAGACCCAGTACTTC
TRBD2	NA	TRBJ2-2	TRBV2	CASSEGGLANTGELFF	TGTGCCAGCAGTGAAGGGGGACTAGCGAACACCGGGGAGCTGTTTTTT
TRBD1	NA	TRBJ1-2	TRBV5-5	CASSEGQGASGYGYTF	TGTGCCAGCAGCGAGGGACAGGGGGCCAGCGGCTATGGCTACACCTTC
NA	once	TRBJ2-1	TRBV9	CASSVEGFFRSSYNEQFF	TGTGCCAGCAGCGTAGAAGGCTTCTTCAGGAGCTCCTACAATGAGCAGTTCTTC
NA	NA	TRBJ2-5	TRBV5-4	CASSFGISQETQYF	TGTGCCAGCAGCTTCGGCATATCTCAAGAGACCCAGTACTTC
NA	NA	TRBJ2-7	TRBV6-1	CASGQDPSYEQYF	TGTGCCAGCGGCCAGGACCCTTCCTACGAGCAGTACTTC
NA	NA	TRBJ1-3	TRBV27	CASMRGSSGNTIYF	TGTGCCAGCATGAGGGGCTCATCTGGAAACACCATATATTTT